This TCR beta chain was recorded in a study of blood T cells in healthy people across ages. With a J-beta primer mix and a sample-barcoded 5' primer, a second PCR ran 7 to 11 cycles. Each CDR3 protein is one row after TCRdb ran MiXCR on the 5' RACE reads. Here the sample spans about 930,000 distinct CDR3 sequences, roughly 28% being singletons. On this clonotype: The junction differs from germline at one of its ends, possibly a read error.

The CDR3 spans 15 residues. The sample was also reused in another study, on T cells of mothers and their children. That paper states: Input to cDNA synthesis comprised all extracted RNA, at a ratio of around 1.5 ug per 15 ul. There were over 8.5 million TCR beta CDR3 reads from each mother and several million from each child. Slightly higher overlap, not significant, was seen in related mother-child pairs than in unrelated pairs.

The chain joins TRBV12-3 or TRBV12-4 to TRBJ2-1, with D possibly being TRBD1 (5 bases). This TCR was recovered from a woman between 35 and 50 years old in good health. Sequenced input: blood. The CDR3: CASSPTERPYDEQFF. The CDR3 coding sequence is TGTGCCAGCAGCCCGACAGAGCGCCCCTACGATGAGCAGTTCTTC.